This T cell receptor (beta chain) appears in the sequencing data of a study of T cell changes during pregnancy in multiple sclerosis. Using immunoSEQ multiplex PCR, the repertoire was profiled, and TCRdb retains in-frame clones only, with some absent. The sample records roughly 64,000 clones, around 91% being singletons. The germline gives CDR1 WSHSY, CDR2 SAAADI. V shed 0 bases and J 4 bases; nucleotides not matched to a gene: 7. The CDR3 runs 16 residues. The sequenced sample was peripheral blood, obtained in the third trimester of pregnancy. The rearrangement uses TRBV10-2 and TRBJ1-2; 8 nucleotides agree with TRBD1. The sequence came from a female donor in good health, enrolled as a control in a pregnancy study. The CDR3 nucleotides are TGCGCCAGCAGTGAGTCGTATCCCGGGACAGGCTATGGCTACACCTTC. Translated, it gives CASSESYPGTGYGYTF.